These 3 T cell receptor beta chains were all obtained from the same sample, sequenced in a study of cytomegalovirus exposure and HLA in healthy donors (TCRdb year 2017). The library was prepared using the immunoSEQ multiplex PCR assay. Not all clones reach the TCRdb copy of this immuneACCESS table, which keeps in-frame sequences only. Checked studies attribute under half of the gap to unresolved V genes and leave the rest unexplained. The sample table contains roughly 130,000 clones; only one count was recorded for roughly nine tenths of them. The top ten hold over 8.5% of the sample. What was sequenced was PBMCs. Receptor source: a woman under 30 in good health and CMV-seropositive.

In this sample, this clone turned up a few times. The CDR3 DNA reads TGTGCCAGCAGCTTAGGTGGGGCCGCCGTCCTTTATGAGCAGTACTTC. It is translated as CASSLGGAAVLYEQYF. The chain uses TRBV7-8 and TRBJ2-7, with D possibly being TRBD1 (5 bases). CDR1 is SGHVS, CDR2 FQNEAQ, per germline. This CDR3 has 16 amino acids. V lost 1 base to trimming and J lost 7 bases, with 20 bases between them.

The chain couples TRBV7-9 to TRBJ1-1, with 7 bases fitting TRBD1. The CDR3 is made up of 14 amino acids. In germline, CDR1 is SEHNR, CDR2 FQNEAQ (reference sequence). After removal of 5 bases from V and 0 bases from J, the junction contained 3 bases not matched to a gene. CDR3 in DNA: TGTGCCAGCAGCCCACAGGGGATGAACACTGAAGCTTTCTTT. Protein: CASSPQGMNTEAFF. The full variable domain, in which reference TRBV7-9 and TRBJ1-1 provide the parts outside the CDR3, is DTGVSQNPRHKITKRGQNVTFRCDPISEHNRLYWYRQTLGQGPEFLTYFQNEAQLEKSRLLSDRFSAERPKGSFSTLEIQRTEQGDSAMYLCASSPQGMNTEAFFGQGTRLTVV.

This chain connects TRBV2 to TRBJ2-3, with no clear D. Trimming took 5 bases from V and 3 from J, leaving 12 bases between them. The CDR3 extends over 14 amino acids. Germline CDR1 reads SNHLY; CDR2 reads FYNNEI. CDR3 protein: CASSILARTDTQYF. For the CDR3, the DNA is TGTGCCAGCAGTATATTAGCTCGGACAGATACGCAGTATTTT.